The 13 T cell receptor beta chains presented below share a single source sample, sequenced in a study of blood T cell repertoires in COVID-19. TCRdb's copy holds only in-frame clones and misses some; the assay was immunoSEQ multiplex PCR. This sample yields under 130,000 clones, of which about 90% are seen a single time; 2.5% to 3.5% belongs to the top ten. Material: peripheral blood. Receptors originate from a middle-aged man in a cohort sampled during active COVID-19.

This clone has a single count. J is TRBJ2-5 and V is TRBV3-1 (or the pseudogene TRBV3-2); TRBD1 agrees at 9 bases. J gave up 5 bases and V 0 bases, and 10 bases lay outside the gene matches. This CDR3 is built from 17 residues. Per the germline V gene, CDR1 is LGHDT and CDR2 is YNNKEL (reference sequence). For the CDR3, the DNA is TGTGCCAGCAGCCAAGAGGCGGACAGGGGCTGGTGGGAGACCCAGTACTTC. Amino acids: CASSQEADRGWWETQYF.

The rearrangement links TRBV10-3 to TRBJ2-2; D may be TRBD1 (6 bases). The CDR3 extends over 14 amino acids. Germline CDR1 is ENHRY and CDR2 is SYGVKD. Trimming cost V 6 bases and J 3 bases, with 11 bases left between them. Here the CDR3 reads CAIRAGEHTGELFF. DNA of the CDR3: TGTGCCATCAGGGCAGGGGAACACACCGGGGAGCTGTTTTTT.

The DNA of the CDR3 is TGTGCCATCAGTGAGACAGGGGTCACCCTCCACTTT. Amino acid sequence: CAISETGVTLHF. V and J are TRBV10-3 and TRBJ1-6; TRBD1 aligns across 7 bases. CDR1 is ENHRY, CDR2 SYGVKD, per germline. CDR3 length equals 12 residues. Germline trimming cut 2 bases from V and 14 bases from J; bases unmatched to any gene: 3.

This clone has just one count. The chain uses TRBV12-3 or TRBV12-4 and TRBJ2-1; D unresolved. The CDR3 covers 13 residues. V was pared by 1 base and J by 4 bases, with 5 bases between. This chain's CDR3 is CASSLGLYNEQFF. Written as DNA, the CDR3 is TGTGCCAGCAGTTTAGGACTTTACAATGAGCAGTTCTTC.

This chain uses TRBV13 with TRBJ2-7; 9 nucleotides align to TRBD1. The ends lost 6 bases at V and 3 bases at J; junction bases unmatched: 9. Germline V gene lookup returns CDR1 PRHDT and CDR2 FYEKMQ (reference sequence). The CDR3 extends over 15 amino acids. The CDR3 loop reads CASSPAGDRDYEQYF. The CDR3 region has the DNA TGTGCCAGCAGTCCAGCAGGGGACAGGGACTACGAGCAGTACTTC.

The chain is built from TRBV20-1 and TRBJ1-5; tentative D call: TRBD1 (5 bases). Germline V lookup: CDR1 DFQATT, CDR2 SNEGSKA (reference sequence). Trimming removed 3 bases from V and 0 bases from J, with 12 bases in between. The CDR3 is 15 residues long. As DNA, the CDR3 is TGCAGTGCTAGTAAGGGGTCCTATAGCAATCAGCCCCAGCATTTT. Amino acids: CSASKGSYSNQPQHF.

The chain combines TRBV3-1 (or the pseudogene TRBV3-2) with TRBJ1-2, with D maybe TRBD1 (6 bases). The CDR3 is 15 residues long. Germline CDR1 and CDR2: LGHDT and YNNKEL (reference sequence). Trimming pared 2 bases from V and 5 bases from J, leaving 15 bases between. CDR3 sequence (DNA): TGTGCCAGCAGCCAAAATACCGGGACACAATATGGCTACACCTTC. Translated, it gives CASSQNTGTQYGYTF.

CDR3 bases: TGTGCCAGCTCGCAGACAGGGGGCCACGAGCAGTACTTC. It yields the protein CASSQTGGHEQYF. The chain recombines TRBV18 with TRBJ2-7; 10 bases map to TRBD1. Germline V gene sequence: CDR1 KGHSH, CDR2 LQKENI. Losses at the gene ends were 6 bases for V and 5 bases for J; bases not matched to a gene: 4. The CDR3 extends over 13 amino acids.

This clone was seen a handful of times. The chain uses TRBV7-2 and TRBJ2-7; TRBD2 matches 10 bases. The CDR3 is 16 amino acids. Germline lookup yields CDR1 SGHTA and CDR2 FQGNSA. With V trimmed by 4 bases and J by 2 bases, 8 bases remained unmatched. DNA of the CDR3: TGTGCCAGCAGCTCGCTAGCGGGGGCCATTGCCTACGAGCAGTACTTC. Residues: CASSSLAGAIAYEQYF.

This chain uses TRBV3-1 (or the pseudogene TRBV3-2) with TRBJ1-2, with a tentative D call TRBD1 (5 bases). The CDR3 covers 14 residues. Trimming stripped 0 bases from V and 7 bases from J, with 12 bases between. CDR1 LGHDT and CDR2 YNNKEL come from the germline V gene (reference sequence). CDR3 residues: CASSQEPRASGYTF. As DNA, the CDR3 is TGTGCCAGCAGCCAAGAACCCAGGGCGTCTGGCTACACCTTC.

The chain's CDR3 is CASSTGGAGQETQYF. The CDR3 region has the DNA TGTGCCAGCAGTACCGGGGGGGCCGGCCAAGAGACCCAGTACTTC. The chain has TRBV28 and TRBJ2-5, with 8 bases fitting TRBD2. Germline-derived CDR1 and CDR2 are MDHEN and SYDVKM. The CDR3 spans 15 residues. J gave up 1 base and V 5 bases, and 6 bases lay outside the gene matches.

The chain links TRBV27 to TRBJ2-1; 7 nucleotides align to TRBD1. Germline V gives CDR1 MNHEY, CDR2 SMNVEV (reference sequence). Trimming took 5 bases from V and 3 from J; bases not matched to a gene: 7. The CDR3 consists of 15 residues. The CDR3 DNA reads TGTGCCAGCAGTATCGACAGGGCCGACTACAATGAGCAGTTCTTC. Translating gives CASSIDRADYNEQFF.

The chain links TRBV10-2 to TRBJ1-5, with D unresolved. This CDR3 has 12 residues. Trimming took off 2 bases at V and 4 bases at J, with 3 bases between the two ends. Germline V CDR1 and CDR2: WSHSY, SAAADI. The CDR3 coding sequence is TGCGCCAGCAGTGAGCCTAATCAGCCCCAGCATTTT. Its protein product is CASSEPNQPQHF.